This passage covers 26 T cell receptor beta chains from one sample sequenced in a study of technical replicates of blood from several donors. Assay used: immunoSEQ multiplex PCR; TCRdb lists only in-frame clones, some missing. The table has roughly 56,000 clones, more than 70% seen once. Specimen: PBMCs. These receptors all come from a human donor in good health. Some clones in this sample may be carry-over from other donors' samples.

The chain employs TRBV5-1 and TRBJ2-1, with D unresolved. Germline V gives CDR1 SGHRS, CDR2 YFSETQ. The V end lost 4 bases, the J end lost 9 bases, and 23 bases lay between the germline ends. The CDR3 covers 16 residues. CDR3 DNA: TGCGCCAGCAGCCCAAACTACCCTTCGACGTTCTCTGAGCAGTTCTTC. This gives the protein CASSPNYPSTFSEQFF.

The rearrangement uses TRBV2 and TRBJ2-2, with D perhaps TRBD1 (5 bases). V lost 7 bases, J lost 3 bases, and 15 bases lay in between. The CDR3 contains 15 residues. Germline CDR1 and CDR2: SNHLY and FYNNEI. The CDR3 DNA sequence: TGTGCCAGCAAAGGTTCTGGGGCCTACACCGGGGAGCTGTTTTTT. Translating gives CASKGSGAYTGELFF.

The rearrangement links TRBV6-5 to TRBJ2-6; 10 positions agree with TRBD2. V lost 10 bases and J lost 3; bases outside the gene matches: 3. Germline CDR1 is MNHEY and CDR2 is SVGAGI. This CDR3 has 14 residues. As DNA, the CDR3 is TGTGCCATCAAGCGGGAGGGTGGGGCCAACGTCCTGACTTTC. This encodes CAIKREGGANVLTF.

This clone has a single count. The chain is built from TRBV7-9 and TRBJ1-1; 10 bases match TRBD1. The junction had 7 bases not matched to a gene; V was cut back by 4 bases and J by 5 bases. This CDR3 has 15 amino acids. The germline V gene encodes CDR1 SEHNR and CDR2 FQNEAQ (reference sequence). The CDR3 DNA sequence: TGTGCCAGCAGCTACACCGGGACAGGGGAAACTGAAGCTTTCTTT. Translated: CASSYTGTGETEAFF.

V and J are TRBV11-3 and TRBJ2-5; TRBD2 aligns across 10 bases. Germline V gives CDR1 SGHNT, CDR2 YENEEA. The CDR3 has 14 residues. J lost 3 bases, V lost 4 bases, and 2 bases had no gene match. CDR3 region: CASSSLAGEETQYF. CDR3 bases: TGTGCCAGCAGCTCGCTAGCGGGAGAAGAGACCCAGTACTTC.

The CDR3 nucleotides read TGTGCCAGCAGACTACCGGGACTAGCGGGATACCGGGACGCCGGGGAGCTGTTTTTT. This sequence encodes CASRLPGLAGYRDAGELFF. The chain carries TRBV7-3 and TRBJ2-2; 13 bases map to TRBD2. The CDR3 length is 19 residues. The V segment lost 6 bases and the J segment 6 bases; nucleotides outside the gene matches: 16. The germline CDR1 and CDR2 sequences are SGHTA and FQGTGA. Based on the CDR3 plus reference TRBV7-3 and TRBJ2-2, the full variable domain is GAGVSQTPSNKVTEKGKYVELRCDPISGHTALYWYRQSLGQGPEFLIYFQGTGAADDSGLPNDRFFAVRPEGSVSTLKIQRTERGDSAVYLCASRLPGLAGYRDAGELFFGEGSRLTVL.

The chain recombines TRBV5-6 with TRBJ1-5; maybe TRBD1 (5 bases). Germline-derived CDR1 and CDR2 are SGHDT and YYEEEE. V dropped 0 bases and J dropped 2 bases, with 9 bases sitting between them. The CDR3 loop spans 15 amino acids. Written as DNA, the CDR3 is TGTGCCAGCAGCTTGGGGGGCCTTGGCAATCAGCCCCAGCATTTT. It encodes CASSLGGLGNQPQHF.

V usage is TRBV7-2 and J usage is TRBJ2-7; D gene unclear. V dropped 5 bases and J dropped 0 bases, with 5 bases sitting between them. This CDR3 is built from 12 residues. The germline V gene has CDR1 SGHTA and CDR2 FQGNSA. In DNA, the CDR3 is TGTGCCAGCAGCCCCCTCTCCTACGAGCAGTACTTC. Protein product: CASSPLSYEQYF.

The chain recombines TRBV10-2 with TRBJ2-3; possible D gene TRBD2, 6 bases. The CDR3 totals 15 residues. From germline, CDR1 is WSHSY and CDR2 SAAADI. V lost 2 bases and J 6 bases, leaving 15 bases between the germline ends. CDR3 protein: CASSEVGLPLDTQYF. DNA for the CDR3: TGCGCCAGCAGTGAGGTGGGACTGCCATTGGATACGCAGTATTTT.

This chain joins TRBV5-4 and TRBJ2-7; 7 bases fit TRBD1. Germline CDR1 and CDR2: SGHNT and YYREEE (reference sequence). The CDR3 covers 15 residues. J lost 7 bases, V lost 4 bases, and 14 bases had no gene match. The CDR3 loop is CASSPQFETGREQYF. CDR3 in DNA: TGTGCCAGCAGCCCACAGTTCGAGACAGGGCGAGAGCAGTACTTC.

The chain carries TRBV19 and TRBJ2-3; D possibly corresponds to TRBD1 (6 bases). CDR3 length: 15 residues. CDR1 is LNHDA, CDR2 SQIVND, per germline (reference sequence). Trimming shortened V by 4 bases and J by 2 bases, and 13 bases separated the two germline ends. The CDR3 DNA sequence: TGTGCCAGTAGTAAAACCAGGGGCTTCACAGATACGCAGTATTTT. Protein: CASSKTRGFTDTQYF.

The chain carries TRBV4-1 and TRBJ2-7; 9 bases align to TRBD1. From germline, CDR1 is MGHRA and CDR2 YSYEKL. The CDR3 consists of 16 residues. Germline trimming cut 1 base from V and 5 bases from J; bases unmatched to any gene: 9. The CDR3 sequence is CASSQVGTGGGNEQYF. In DNA form, the CDR3 reads TGCGCCAGCAGCCAAGTAGGAACAGGGGGCGGAAACGAGCAGTACTTC.

The genes are TRBV11-3 and TRBJ2-2, with unresolved D. CDR3 length: 14 amino acids. The V gene lost 1 base and the J gene lost 4 bases, with 7 bases spanning the gap. CDR1 and CDR2 from the germline V gene are SGHNT and YENEEA. CDR3 region: CASSLGQRTGELFF. In DNA, the CDR3 is TGTGCCAGCAGCTTAGGCCAGCGCACCGGGGAGCTGTTTTTT.

This rearrangement joins TRBV4-1 to TRBJ1-6, with D possibly TRBD1 on 5 matching bases. The CDR3 covers 18 residues. Looked up from germline, CDR1 is MGHRA and CDR2 is YSYEKL. The V and J ends lost 0 bases and 1 base respectively, with 13 bases between them. CDR3 sequence reads: CASSQELGGSSYNSPLHF. Written as DNA, the CDR3 is TGCGCCAGCAGCCAAGAGTTGGGGGGGAGTTCCTATAATTCACCCCTCCACTTT.

V and J are TRBV4-1 and TRBJ1-4; D gene uncertain. From germline, CDR1 is MGHRA and CDR2 YSYEKL. Trimming left V 2 bases short and J 5 bases short, with 12 bases between. The CDR3 length is 15 residues. CDR3 region: CASSQSPGKNEKLFF. CDR3 coding DNA: TGCGCCAGCAGCCAATCCCCCGGGAAGAATGAAAAACTGTTTTTT.

J is TRBJ2-1 and V is TRBV7-9; possibly TRBD2 for D (6 bases). Germline CDR1 is SEHNR and CDR2 is FQNEAQ (reference sequence). The ends were cut back, 5 bases at V and 2 bases at J, with 16 bases in the middle. The CDR3 loop spans 16 amino acids. The DNA for the CDR3 is TGTGCCAGCAGCGAGAGGGGCGGGGCCCCCTACAATGAGCAGTTCTTC. This sequence encodes CASSERGGAPYNEQFF.

The rearrangement joins TRBV11-3 to TRBJ2-7; D is perhaps TRBD1 (6 bases). This CDR3 is 18 amino acids long. Trimming removed 7 bases from V and 4 bases from J, with 29 bases in between. Germline assignment: CDR1 SGHNT and CDR2 YENEEA. CDR3 protein: CASNPTQGSRSLWYEQYF. In nucleotides, the CDR3 is TGTGCCAGCAACCCCACTCAGGGGTCCCGCTCGTTGTGGTACGAGCAGTACTTC.

This clone occurred a few times. The same CDR3 is also encoded by other DNA sequences in this sample. V is TRBV9 and J is TRBJ2-5; 15 bases line up with TRBD2. The CDR3 totals 17 residues. Germline V gene sequence: CDR1 SGDLS, CDR2 YYNGEE. The trim removed 3 bases at V and 2 bases at J, leaving 5 bases unmatched. The CDR3 spells CASSAGTSGGLQETQYF. In nucleotides, the CDR3 is TGTGCCAGCAGCGCCGGGACTAGCGGGGGGCTACAAGAGACCCAGTACTTC.

The CDR3 loop reads CASSLGSGFTYEQYF. In nucleotides, the CDR3 is TGCGCCAGCAGCTTGGGTTCGGGGTTCACCTACGAGCAGTACTTC. The chain is built from TRBV5-1 and TRBJ2-7, with D possibly TRBD2 on 5 matching bases. The V and J ends lost 0 bases and 2 bases respectively, with 12 bases between them. Germline V gene lookup returns CDR1 SGHRS and CDR2 YFSETQ. The CDR3 length is 15 residues.

This chain links TRBV30 with TRBJ1-3; a weak D match, TRBD1 (5 bases). The germline gives CDR1 GTSNPN, CDR2 SVGIG (reference sequence). CDR3 length: 13 amino acids. Trimming removed 4 bases from V and 4 bases from J, with 11 bases in between. Here the CDR3 DNA reads TGTGCCTGGAAAGCTGGGGCCGGAAACACCATATATTTT. Encoded protein: CAWKAGAGNTIYF.

This clone was recorded only once. The J gene is TRBJ2-7, the V gene TRBV11-2; 7 bases line up with TRBD2. V gave up 1 base and J gave up 0 bases; unmatched junction bases: 3. CDR3 length: 15 residues. The germline V gene encodes CDR1 SGHAT and CDR2 FQNNGV. CDR3 loop: CASSLAERGSYEQYF. Written as DNA, the CDR3 is TGTGCCAGCAGCTTAGCTGAGCGGGGCTCCTACGAGCAGTACTTC.

V is TRBV19 and J is TRBJ2-2; tentatively, D is TRBD1 (5 bases). The V end lost 4 bases, the J end lost 1 base, and 7 bases lay between the germline ends. Germline CDR1 LNHDA, CDR2 SQIVND (reference sequence). This CDR3 comprises 14 residues. The CDR3 nucleotides are TGTGCCAGTAGTAGCCAGGGGAACACCGGGGAGCTGTTTTTT. Translation: CASSSQGNTGELFF.

The chain uses TRBV18 and TRBJ1-5, with no clear D. In germline, CDR1 is KGHSH, CDR2 LQKENI. The CDR3 loop spans 14 amino acids. Trimming pared 6 bases from V and 4 bases from J, leaving 13 bases between. CDR3 region: CASSDVGGNQPQHF. The CDR3 DNA is TGTGCCAGCTCGGACGTGGGAGGGAATCAGCCCCAGCATTTT.

The gene calls are TRBV18 and TRBJ2-5; 7 bases fit TRBD2. Losses at the gene ends were 5 bases for V and 5 bases for J; bases not matched to a gene: 14. This CDR3 is built from 16 residues. Germline CDR1 reads KGHSH; CDR2 reads LQKENI. CDR3 protein: CASSFTSADGRETQYF. The CDR3 DNA reads as TGTGCCAGCTCATTCACTAGCGCTGACGGTAGGGAGACCCAGTACTTC.

The chain combines TRBV6-5 with TRBJ2-1; TRBD2 aligns across 11 bases. With 10 bases clipped from V and 11 bases from J, the junction kept 13 bases outside the gene matches. Per germline, CDR1 MNHEY and CDR2 SVGAGI. CDR3 length: 14 amino acids. CDR3 bases: TGTGCCACCAAACTAGCGGGAGTAACCGCCCAGCAGTTCTTC. This sequence encodes CATKLAGVTAQQFF.

This chain joins TRBV9 and TRBJ1-5; TRBD1 matches 7 bases. The ends lost 4 bases at V and 5 bases at J; junction bases unmatched: 9. Germline lookup yields CDR1 SGDLS and CDR2 YYNGEE. CDR3 length: 15 residues. As DNA, the CDR3 is TGTGCCAGCAGCCAGGGGGGAGGCGAATATCAGCCCCAGCATTTT. Amino acids: CASSQGGGEYQPQHF.